Reported below is one T cell receptor (beta chain). Its antigen is not known. The time point is: pretreatment peripheral blood. The sample originates from a study of PD-L1 blockade in urothelial cancer. Study as a whole: Patients with male sex and bladder-origin urothelial cancer accounted for about 85% of the roughly 29 enrolled. The authors examined blood 3 weeks (second dose) and 6 weeks after treatment start.

Study observations and caveats: Clones that were tumor-associated expanded more in the blood of durable-benefit patients at 3 weeks.

The V and J ends lost 4 bases and 5 bases respectively, with 8 bases between them. Germline V gene data show CDR1 as SGHTA and CDR2 as FQGNSA. The length of the CDR3 is 12 residues. What went into each PCR as a spike was synthetic TCR analog templates. Repertoires were generated with immunoSEQ multiplex PCR, while TCRdb's copy carries only in-frame clones and drops some. Found here are about 39,000 clones, roughly 90% of them singletons; the top ten hold about 11%. The receptor comes from a woman between 55 and 75 years old with urothelial cancer. The source material was PBMCs, sampled around atezolizumab (anti-PD-L1) treatment. This chain connects TRBV7-2 to TRBJ2-5; no clear D. The CDR3 nucleotides read TGTGCCAGCAGCTCCTCTCTGGAGACCCAGTACTTC. Translating gives CASSSSLETQYF.